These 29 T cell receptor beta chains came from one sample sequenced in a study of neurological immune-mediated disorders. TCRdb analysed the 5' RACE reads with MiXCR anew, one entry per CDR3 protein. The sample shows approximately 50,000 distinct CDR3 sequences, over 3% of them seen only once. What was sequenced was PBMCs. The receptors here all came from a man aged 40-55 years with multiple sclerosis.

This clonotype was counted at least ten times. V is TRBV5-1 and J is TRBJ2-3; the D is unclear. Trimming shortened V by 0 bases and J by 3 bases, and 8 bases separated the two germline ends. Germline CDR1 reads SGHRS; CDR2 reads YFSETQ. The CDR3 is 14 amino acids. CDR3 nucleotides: TGCGCCAGCAGCTTGGAGCGTAGGACAGATACGCAGTATTTT. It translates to CASSLERRTDTQYF.

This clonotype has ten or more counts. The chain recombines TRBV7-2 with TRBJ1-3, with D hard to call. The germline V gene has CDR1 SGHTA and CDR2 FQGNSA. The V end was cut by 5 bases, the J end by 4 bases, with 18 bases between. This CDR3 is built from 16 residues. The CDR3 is CASSPQVEGAGNTIYF. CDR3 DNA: TGTGCCAGCAGCCCGCAGGTCGAGGGAGCGGGAAACACCATATATTTT. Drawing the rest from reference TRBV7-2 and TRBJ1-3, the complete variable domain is GAGVSQSPSNKVTEKGKDVELRCDPISGHTALYWYRQSLGQGLEFLIYFQGNSAPDKSGLPSDRFSAERTGGSVSTLTIQRTQQEDSAVYLCASSPQVEGAGNTIYFGEGSWLTVV.

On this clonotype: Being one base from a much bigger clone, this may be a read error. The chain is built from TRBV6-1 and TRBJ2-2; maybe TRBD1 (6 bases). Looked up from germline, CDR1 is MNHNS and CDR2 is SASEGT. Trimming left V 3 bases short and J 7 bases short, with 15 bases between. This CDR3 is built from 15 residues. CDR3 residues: CASSDRRGGVGELFF. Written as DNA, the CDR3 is TGTGCCAGCAGTGATCGCAGGGGTGGTGTCGGGGAGCTGTTTTTT.

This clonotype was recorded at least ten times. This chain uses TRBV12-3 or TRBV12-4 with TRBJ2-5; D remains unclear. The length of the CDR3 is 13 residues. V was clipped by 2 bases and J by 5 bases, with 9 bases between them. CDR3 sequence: CASSLFASETQYF. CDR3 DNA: TGTGCCAGCAGTTTATTCGCCTCGGAGACCCAGTACTTC.

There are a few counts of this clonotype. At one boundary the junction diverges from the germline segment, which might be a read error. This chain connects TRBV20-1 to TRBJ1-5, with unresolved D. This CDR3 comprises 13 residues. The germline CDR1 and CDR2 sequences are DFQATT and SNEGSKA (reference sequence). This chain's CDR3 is CSARAGIGQPQNF. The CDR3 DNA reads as TGCAGTGCCAGAGCGGGGATTGGGCAGCCCCAGAATTTT.

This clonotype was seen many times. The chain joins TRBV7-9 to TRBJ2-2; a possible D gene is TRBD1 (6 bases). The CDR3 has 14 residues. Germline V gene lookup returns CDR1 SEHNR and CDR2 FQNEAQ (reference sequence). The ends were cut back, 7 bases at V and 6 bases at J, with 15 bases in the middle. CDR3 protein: CASIQGTTAGELFF. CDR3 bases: TGTGCCAGCATTCAGGGGACGACGGCCGGGGAGCTGTTTTTT. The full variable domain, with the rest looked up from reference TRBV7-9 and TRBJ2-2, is DTGVSQNPRHKITKRGQNVTFRCDPISEHNRLYWYRQTLGQGPEFLTYFQNEAQLEKSRLLSDRFSAERPKGSFSTLEIQRTEQGDSAMYLCASIQGTTAGELFFGEGSRLTVL.

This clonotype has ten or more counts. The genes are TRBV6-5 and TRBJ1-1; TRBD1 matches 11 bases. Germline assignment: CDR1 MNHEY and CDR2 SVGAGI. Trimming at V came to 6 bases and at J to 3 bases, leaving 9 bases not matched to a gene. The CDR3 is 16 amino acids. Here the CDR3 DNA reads TGTGCCAGCAGATCCGGGACAGGGGGTTTACACACTGAAGCTTTCTTT. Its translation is CASRSGTGGLHTEAFF.

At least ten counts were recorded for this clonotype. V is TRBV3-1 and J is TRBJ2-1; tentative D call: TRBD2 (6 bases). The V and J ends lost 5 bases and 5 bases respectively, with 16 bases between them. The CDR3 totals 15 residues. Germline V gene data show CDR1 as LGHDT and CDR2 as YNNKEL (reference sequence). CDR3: CASSAIRRGNNEQFF. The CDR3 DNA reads TGTGCCAGCAGCGCAATTAGGAGGGGAAACAATGAGCAGTTCTTC.

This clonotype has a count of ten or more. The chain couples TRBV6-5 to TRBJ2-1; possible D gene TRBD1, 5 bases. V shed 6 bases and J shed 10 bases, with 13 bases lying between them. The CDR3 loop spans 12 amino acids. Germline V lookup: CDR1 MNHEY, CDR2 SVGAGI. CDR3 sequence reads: CASRAQGLEQFF. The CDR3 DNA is TGTGCCAGCAGGGCCCAGGGTTTGGAGCAGTTCTTC.

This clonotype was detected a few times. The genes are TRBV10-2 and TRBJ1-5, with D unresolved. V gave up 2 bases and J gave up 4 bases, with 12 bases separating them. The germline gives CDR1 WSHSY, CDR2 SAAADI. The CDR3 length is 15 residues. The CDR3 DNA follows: TGCGCCAGCAGTGAGACTGATGCGGGAAATCAGCCCCAGCATTTT. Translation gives CASSETDAGNQPQHF.

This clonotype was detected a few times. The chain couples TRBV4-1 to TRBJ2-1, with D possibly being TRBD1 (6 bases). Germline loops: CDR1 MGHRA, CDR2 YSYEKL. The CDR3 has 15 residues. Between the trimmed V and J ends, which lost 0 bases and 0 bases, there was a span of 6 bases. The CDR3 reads CASSQEGGSYNEQFF. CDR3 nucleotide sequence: TGCGCCAGCAGCCAAGAAGGGGGCTCCTACAATGAGCAGTTCTTC.

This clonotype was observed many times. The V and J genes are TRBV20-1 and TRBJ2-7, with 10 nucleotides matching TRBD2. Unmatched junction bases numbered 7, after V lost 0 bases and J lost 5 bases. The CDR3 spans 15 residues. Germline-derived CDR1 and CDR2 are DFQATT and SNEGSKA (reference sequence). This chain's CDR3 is CSARDLSGGAHEQYF. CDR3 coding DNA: TGCAGTGCTAGAGATTTAAGCGGGGGGGCCCACGAGCAGTACTTC.

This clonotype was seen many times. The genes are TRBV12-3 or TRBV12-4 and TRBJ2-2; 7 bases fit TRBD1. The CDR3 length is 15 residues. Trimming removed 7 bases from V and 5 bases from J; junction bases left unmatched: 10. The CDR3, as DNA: TGTGCCAGCATCCCCCCGAGGACAGGAACCGGGGAGCTGTTTTTT. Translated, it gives CASIPPRTGTGELFF.

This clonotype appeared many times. Here the CDR3 reads CASSPSGGLGSPLHF. The DNA of the CDR3 is TGTGCCAGCAGCCCCTCGGGGGGTTTGGGTTCACCCCTCCACTTT. The chain is built from TRBV5-5 and TRBJ1-6; D is possibly TRBD1 (5 bases). Germline V CDR1 and CDR2: SGHKS, YYEKEE (reference sequence). The CDR3 loop spans 15 amino acids. The ends were cut back, 4 bases at V and 9 bases at J, with 17 bases in the middle. The complete variable domain, with remaining parts taken from reference TRBV5-5 and TRBJ1-6, reads DAGVTQSPTHLIKTRGQQVTLRCSPISGHKSVSWYQQVLGQGPQFIFQYYEKEERGRGNFPDRFSARQFPNYSSELNVNALLLGDSALYLCASSPSGGLGSPLHFGNGTRLTVT.

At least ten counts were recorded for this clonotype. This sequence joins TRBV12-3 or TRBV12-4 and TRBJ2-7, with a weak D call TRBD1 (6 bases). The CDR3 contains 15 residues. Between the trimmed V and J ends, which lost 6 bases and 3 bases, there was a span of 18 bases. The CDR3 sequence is CASSFDSGVSYEQYF. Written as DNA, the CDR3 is TGTGCCAGCAGCTTCGATTCAGGGGTTAGCTACGAGCAGTACTTC.

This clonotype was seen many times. CDR3 protein: CASQDARAGTGELFF. CDR3 sequence (DNA): TGCGCCAGTCAAGATGCGAGGGCGGGCACCGGGGAGCTGTTTTTT. This rearrangement joins TRBV5-1 to TRBJ2-2, with D perhaps TRBD2 (5 bases). The CDR3 length is 15 residues. Germline-derived CDR1 and CDR2 are SGHRS and YFSETQ. Trimming removed 8 bases at V and 4 bases at J, with 18 bases between.

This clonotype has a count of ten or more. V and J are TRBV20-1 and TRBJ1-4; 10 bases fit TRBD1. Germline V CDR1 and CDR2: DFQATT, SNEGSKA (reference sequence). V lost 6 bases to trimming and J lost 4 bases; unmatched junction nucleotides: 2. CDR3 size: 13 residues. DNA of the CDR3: TGCAGTGCGTGGACAGGGGGTAATGAAAAACTGTTTTTT. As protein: CSAWTGGNEKLFF.

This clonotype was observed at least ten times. DNA for the CDR3: TGTGCCAGCAGTTTACGGGGTAGCGGGGGGATATCCTACGAGCAGTACTTC. It codes for CASSLRGSGGISYEQYF. The chain recombines TRBV28 with TRBJ2-7; 10 bases are a match to TRBD2. CDR1 is MDHEN, CDR2 SYDVKM, per germline. This CDR3 is 17 amino acids long. J gave up 1 base and V 2 bases, and 8 bases lay outside the gene matches.

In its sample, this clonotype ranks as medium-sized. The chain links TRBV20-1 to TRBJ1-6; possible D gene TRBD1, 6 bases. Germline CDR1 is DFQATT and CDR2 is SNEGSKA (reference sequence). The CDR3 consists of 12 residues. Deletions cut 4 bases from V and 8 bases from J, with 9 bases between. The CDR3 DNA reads TGCAGTGCTAAGACAGGAGATTCACCCCTCCACTTT. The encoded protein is CSAKTGDSPLHF.

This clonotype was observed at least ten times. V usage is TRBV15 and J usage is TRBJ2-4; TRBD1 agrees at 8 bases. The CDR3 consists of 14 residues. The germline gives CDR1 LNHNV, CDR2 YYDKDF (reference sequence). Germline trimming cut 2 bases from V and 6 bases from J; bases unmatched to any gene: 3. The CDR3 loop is CATSRSGTGNIQYF. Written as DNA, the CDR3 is TGTGCCACCAGCAGATCAGGGACAGGAAACATTCAGTACTTC.

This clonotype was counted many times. CDR3 sequence reads: CASSSPGQGKETQYF. The CDR3 nucleotides read TGTGCCAGCAGCTCACCGGGACAGGGGAAAGAGACCCAGTACTTC. The chain links TRBV7-9 to TRBJ2-5; 10 nucleotides agree with TRBD1. The junction had 5 bases not matched to a gene; V was cut back by 4 bases and J by 3 bases. Germline V lookup: CDR1 SEHNR, CDR2 FQNEAQ (reference sequence). The CDR3 totals 15 residues.

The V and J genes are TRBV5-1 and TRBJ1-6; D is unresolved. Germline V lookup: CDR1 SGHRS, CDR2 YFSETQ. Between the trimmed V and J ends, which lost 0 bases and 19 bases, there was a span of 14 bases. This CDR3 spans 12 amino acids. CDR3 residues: CASSLGAAHLHF. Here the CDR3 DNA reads TGCGCCAGCAGCTTGGGGGCGGCACACCTACACTTT. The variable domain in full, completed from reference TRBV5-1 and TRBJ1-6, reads KAGVTQTPRYLIKTRGQQVTLSCSPISGHRSVSWYQQTPGQGLQFLFEYFSETQRNKGNFPGRFSGRQFSNSRSEMNVSTLELGDSALYLCASSLGAAHLHFGNGTRLTVT.

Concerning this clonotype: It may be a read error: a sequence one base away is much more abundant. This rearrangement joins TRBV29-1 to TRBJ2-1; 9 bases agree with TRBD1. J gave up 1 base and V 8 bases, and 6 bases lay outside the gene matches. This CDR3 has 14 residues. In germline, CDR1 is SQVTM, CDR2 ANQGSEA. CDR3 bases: TGCAGCTTTGGGACAGGGAGATCCTACAATGAGCAGTTCTTC. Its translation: CSFGTGRSYNEQFF.

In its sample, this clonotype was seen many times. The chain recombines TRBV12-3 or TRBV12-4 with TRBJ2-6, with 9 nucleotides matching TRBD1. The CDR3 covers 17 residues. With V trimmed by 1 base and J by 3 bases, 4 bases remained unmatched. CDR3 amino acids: CASSLVQGASGANVLTF. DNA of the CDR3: TGTGCCAGCAGTTTAGTACAGGGGGCTAGTGGGGCCAACGTCCTGACTTTC.

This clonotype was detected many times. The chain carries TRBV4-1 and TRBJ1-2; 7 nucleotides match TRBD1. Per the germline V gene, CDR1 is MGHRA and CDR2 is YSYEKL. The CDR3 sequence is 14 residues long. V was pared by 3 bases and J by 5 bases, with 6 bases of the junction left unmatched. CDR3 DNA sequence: TGCGCCAGCAGCCACCCGGGGACAGTTTATGGCTACACCTTC. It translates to CASSHPGTVYGYTF.

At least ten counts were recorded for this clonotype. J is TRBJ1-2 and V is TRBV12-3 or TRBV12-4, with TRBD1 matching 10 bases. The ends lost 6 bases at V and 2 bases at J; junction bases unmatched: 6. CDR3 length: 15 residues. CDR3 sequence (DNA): TGTGCCAGCAGCCCCGACAGGGGGCGGAACTATGGCTACACCTTC. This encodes CASSPDRGRNYGYTF.

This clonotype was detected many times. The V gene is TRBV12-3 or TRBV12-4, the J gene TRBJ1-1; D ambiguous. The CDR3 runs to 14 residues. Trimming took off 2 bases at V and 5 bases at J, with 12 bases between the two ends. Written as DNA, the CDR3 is TGTGCCAGCAGTTTAAAGAGATCGTGGACTGAAGCTTTCTTT. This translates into CASSLKRSWTEAFF.

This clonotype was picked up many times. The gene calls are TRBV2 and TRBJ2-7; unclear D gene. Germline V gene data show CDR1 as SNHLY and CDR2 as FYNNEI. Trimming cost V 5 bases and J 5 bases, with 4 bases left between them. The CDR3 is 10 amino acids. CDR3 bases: TGTGCCAGCAGTCGCCACGAGCAGTACTTC. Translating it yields CASSRHEQYF.

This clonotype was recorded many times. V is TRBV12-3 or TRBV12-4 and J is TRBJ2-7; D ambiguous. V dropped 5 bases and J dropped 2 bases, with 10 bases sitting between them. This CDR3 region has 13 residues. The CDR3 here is CASSIGRTYEQYF. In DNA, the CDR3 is TGTGCCAGCAGTATCGGCCGGACCTACGAGCAGTACTTC.